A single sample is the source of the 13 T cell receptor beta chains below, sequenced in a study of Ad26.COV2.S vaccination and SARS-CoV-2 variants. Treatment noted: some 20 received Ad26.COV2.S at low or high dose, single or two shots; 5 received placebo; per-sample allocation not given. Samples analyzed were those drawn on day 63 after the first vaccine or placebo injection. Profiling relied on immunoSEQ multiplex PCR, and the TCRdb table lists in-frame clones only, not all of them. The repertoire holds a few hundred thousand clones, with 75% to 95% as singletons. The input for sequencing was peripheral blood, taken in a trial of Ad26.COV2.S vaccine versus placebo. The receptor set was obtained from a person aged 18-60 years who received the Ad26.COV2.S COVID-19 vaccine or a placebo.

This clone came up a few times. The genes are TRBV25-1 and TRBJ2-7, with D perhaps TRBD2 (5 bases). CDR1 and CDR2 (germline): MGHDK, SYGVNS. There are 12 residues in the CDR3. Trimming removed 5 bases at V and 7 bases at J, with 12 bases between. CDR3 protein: CASSTGFSEQYF. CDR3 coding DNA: TGTGCCAGCAGTACGGGGTTTTCTGAGCAGTACTTC.

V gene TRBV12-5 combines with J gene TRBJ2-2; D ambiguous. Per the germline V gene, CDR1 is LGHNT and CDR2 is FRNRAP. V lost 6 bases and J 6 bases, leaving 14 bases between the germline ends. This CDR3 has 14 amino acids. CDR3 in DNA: TGTGCTAGTGGGGGTGGGGTTGAGGCCGGGGAGCTGTTTTTT. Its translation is CASGGGVEAGELFF.

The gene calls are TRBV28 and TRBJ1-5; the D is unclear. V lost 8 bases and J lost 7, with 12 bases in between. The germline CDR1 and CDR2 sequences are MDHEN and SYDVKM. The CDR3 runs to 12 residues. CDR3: CASEEGRQPQHF. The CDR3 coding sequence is TGTGCCAGCGAAGAGGGTCGCCAGCCCCAGCATTTT. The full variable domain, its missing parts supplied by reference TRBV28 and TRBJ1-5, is DVKVTQSSRYLVKRTGEKVFLECVQDMDHENMFWYRQDPGLGLRLIYFSYDVKMKEKGDIPEGYSVSREKKERFSLILESASTNQTSMYLCASEEGRQPQHFGDGTRLSIL.

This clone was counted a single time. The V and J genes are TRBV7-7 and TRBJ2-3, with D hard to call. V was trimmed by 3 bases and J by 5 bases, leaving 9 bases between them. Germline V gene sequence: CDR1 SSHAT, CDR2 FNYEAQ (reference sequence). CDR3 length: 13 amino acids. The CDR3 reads CASSFLAGDTQYF. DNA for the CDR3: TGTGCCAGCAGCTTTTTAGCTGGAGATACGCAGTATTTT.

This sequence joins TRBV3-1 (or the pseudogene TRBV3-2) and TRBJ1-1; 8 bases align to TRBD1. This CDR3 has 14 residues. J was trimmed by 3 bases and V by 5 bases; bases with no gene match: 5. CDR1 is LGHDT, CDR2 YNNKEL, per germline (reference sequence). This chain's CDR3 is CASSKTTGDTEAFF. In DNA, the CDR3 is TGTGCCAGCAGCAAAACGACAGGGGACACTGAAGCTTTCTTT.

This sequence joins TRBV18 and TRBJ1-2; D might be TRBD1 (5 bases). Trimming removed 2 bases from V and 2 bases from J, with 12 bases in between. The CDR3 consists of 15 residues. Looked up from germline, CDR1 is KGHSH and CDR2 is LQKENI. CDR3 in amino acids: CASSPRAGENYGYTF. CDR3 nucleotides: TGTGCCAGCTCACCAAGGGCGGGGGAGAACTATGGCTACACCTTC.

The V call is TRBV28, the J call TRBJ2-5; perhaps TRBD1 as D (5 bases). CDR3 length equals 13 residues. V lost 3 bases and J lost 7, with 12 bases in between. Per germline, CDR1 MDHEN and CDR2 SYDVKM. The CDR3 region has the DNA TGTGCCAGCAGTTTCAGGGTGTCATGGACCCAGTACTTC. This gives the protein CASSFRVSWTQYF.

In DNA, the CDR3 is TGTGCCATGGGACAGGGGATTTCTGTAGATACGCAGTATTTT. It encodes CAMGQGISVDTQYF. The rearrangement joins TRBV5-8 to TRBJ2-3; 10 bases line up with TRBD1. The germline V gene has CDR1 SGHTS and CDR2 YDEGEE. There are 14 residues in the CDR3. With 9 bases clipped from V and 5 bases from J, the junction kept 9 bases outside the gene matches.

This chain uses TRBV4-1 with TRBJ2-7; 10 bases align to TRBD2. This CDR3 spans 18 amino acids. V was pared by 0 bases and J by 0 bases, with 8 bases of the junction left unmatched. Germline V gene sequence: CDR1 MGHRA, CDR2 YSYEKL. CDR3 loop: CASSQDPGTSARSYEQYF. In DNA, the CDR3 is TGCGCCAGCAGCCAAGATCCCGGGACTAGCGCGCGCTCCTACGAGCAGTACTTC.

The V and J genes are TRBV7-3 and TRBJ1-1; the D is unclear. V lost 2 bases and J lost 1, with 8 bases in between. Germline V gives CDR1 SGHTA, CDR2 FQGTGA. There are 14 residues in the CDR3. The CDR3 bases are TGTGCCAGCAGCTTAGGACCGGGGAACACTGAAGCTTTCTTT. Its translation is CASSLGPGNTEAFF.

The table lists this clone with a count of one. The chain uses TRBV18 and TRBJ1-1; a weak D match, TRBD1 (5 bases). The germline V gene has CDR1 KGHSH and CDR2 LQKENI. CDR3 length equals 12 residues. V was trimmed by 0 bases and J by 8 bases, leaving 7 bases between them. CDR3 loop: CASSPPGGEAFF. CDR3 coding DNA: TGTGCCAGCTCACCACCGGGGGGAGAAGCTTTCTTT.

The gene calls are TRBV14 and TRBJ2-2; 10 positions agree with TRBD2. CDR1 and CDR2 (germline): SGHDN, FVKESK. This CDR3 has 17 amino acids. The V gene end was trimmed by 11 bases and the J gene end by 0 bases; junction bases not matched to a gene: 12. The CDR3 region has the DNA TGTGCCCCCTGGGCTAGCGGGAGTTCGACGAACACCGGGGAGCTGTTTTTT. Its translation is CAPWASGSSTNTGELFF. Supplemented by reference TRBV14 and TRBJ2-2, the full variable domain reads EAGVTQFPSHSVIEKGQTVTLRCDPISGHDNLYWYRRVMGKEIKFLLHFVKESKQDESGMPNNRFLAERTGGTYSTLKVQPAELEDSGVYFCAPWASGSSTNTGELFFGEGSRLTVL.

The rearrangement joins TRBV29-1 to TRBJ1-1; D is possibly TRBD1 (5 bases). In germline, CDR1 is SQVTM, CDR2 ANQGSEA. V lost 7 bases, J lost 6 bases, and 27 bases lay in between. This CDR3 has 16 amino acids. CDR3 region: CSAVGGQGHLVAEAFF. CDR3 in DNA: TGCAGCGCCGTGGGAGGGCAGGGTCACCTGGTTGCTGAAGCTTTCTTT.